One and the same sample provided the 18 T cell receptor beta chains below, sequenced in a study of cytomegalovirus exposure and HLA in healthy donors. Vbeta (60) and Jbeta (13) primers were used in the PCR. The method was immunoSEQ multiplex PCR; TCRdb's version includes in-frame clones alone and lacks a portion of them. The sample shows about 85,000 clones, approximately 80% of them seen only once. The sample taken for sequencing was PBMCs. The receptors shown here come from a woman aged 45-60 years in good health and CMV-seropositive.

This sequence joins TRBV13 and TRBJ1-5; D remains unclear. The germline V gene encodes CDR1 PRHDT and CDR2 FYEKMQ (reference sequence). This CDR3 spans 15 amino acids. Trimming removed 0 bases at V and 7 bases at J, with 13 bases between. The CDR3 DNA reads TGTGCCAGCAGCTTAGGGGCCCGGGGAATCCAGCCCCAGCATTTT. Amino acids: CASSLGARGIQPQHF.

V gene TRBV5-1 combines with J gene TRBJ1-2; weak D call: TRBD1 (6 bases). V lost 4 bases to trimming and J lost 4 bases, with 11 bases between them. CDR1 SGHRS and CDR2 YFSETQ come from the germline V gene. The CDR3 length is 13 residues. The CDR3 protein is CASSEGQIYGYTF. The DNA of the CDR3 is TGCGCCAGCAGCGAGGGACAAATCTATGGCTACACCTTC.

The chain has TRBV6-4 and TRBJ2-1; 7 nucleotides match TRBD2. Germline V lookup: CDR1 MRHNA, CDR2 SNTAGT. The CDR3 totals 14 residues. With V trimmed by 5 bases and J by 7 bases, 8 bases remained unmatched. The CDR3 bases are TGTGCCAGCAGTACCCTGGGTAGCGGGAATGAGCAGTTCTTC. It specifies CASSTLGSGNEQFF.

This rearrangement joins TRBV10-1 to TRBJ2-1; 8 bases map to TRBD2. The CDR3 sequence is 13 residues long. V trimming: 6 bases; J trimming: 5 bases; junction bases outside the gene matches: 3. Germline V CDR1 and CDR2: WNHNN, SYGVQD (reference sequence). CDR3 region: CASSGRAHNEQFF. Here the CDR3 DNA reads TGCGCCAGCAGCGGGAGGGCCCACAATGAGCAGTTCTTC.

CDR3 DNA: TGTGCCTGGAGCCGCGGGACGGGATTCGCTAACTATGGCTACACCTTC. Translation: CAWSRGTGFANYGYTF. The chain joins TRBV30 to TRBJ1-2, with D maybe TRBD1 (5 bases). Germline CDR1 GTSNPN, CDR2 SVGIG (reference sequence). V was pared by 3 bases and J by 0 bases, with 17 bases between. This CDR3 contains 16 residues.

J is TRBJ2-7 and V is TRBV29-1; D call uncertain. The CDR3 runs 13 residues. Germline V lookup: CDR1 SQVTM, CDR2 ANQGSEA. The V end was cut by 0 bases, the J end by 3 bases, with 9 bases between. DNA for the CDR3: TGCAGCGTTGAAGAACAACACAACTACGAGCAGTACTTC. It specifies CSVEEQHNYEQYF.

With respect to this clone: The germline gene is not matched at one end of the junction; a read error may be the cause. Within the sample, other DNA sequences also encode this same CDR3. This CDR3 reads CASSLGGGDQQYF. CDR3 coding DNA: TGTGCTAGCAGCTTGGGAGGAGGGGATCAGCAGTACTTC. This chain links TRBV7-7 with TRBJ2-7; D is perhaps TRBD2 (6 bases). The CDR3 extends over 13 amino acids. Germline CDR1 is SSHAT and CDR2 is FNYEAQ (reference sequence).

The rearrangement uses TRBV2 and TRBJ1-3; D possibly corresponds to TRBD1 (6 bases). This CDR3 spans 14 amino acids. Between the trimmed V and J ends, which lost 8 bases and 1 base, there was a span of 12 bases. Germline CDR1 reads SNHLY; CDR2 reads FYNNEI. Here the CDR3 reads CASVRGESGNTIYF. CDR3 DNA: TGTGCCAGCGTCAGGGGAGAATCTGGAAACACCATATATTTT. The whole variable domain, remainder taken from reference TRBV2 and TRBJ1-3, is EPEVTQTPSHQVTQMGQEVILRCVPISNHLYFYWYRQILGQKVEFLVSFYNNEISEKSEIFDDQFSVERPDGSNFTLKIRSTKLEDSAMYFCASVRGESGNTIYFGEGSWLTVV.

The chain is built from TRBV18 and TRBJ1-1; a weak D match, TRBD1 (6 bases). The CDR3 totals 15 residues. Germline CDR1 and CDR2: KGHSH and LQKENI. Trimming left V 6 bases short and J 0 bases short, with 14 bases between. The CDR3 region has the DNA TGTGCCAGCTCCCCTAAGGGACACATGAACACTGAAGCTTTCTTT. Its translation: CASSPKGHMNTEAFF.

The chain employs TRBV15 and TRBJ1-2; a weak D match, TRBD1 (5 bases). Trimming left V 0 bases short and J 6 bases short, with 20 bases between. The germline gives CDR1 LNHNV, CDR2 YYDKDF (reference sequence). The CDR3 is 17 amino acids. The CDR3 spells CATSRDLAGPGKDGYTF. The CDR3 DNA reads TGTGCCACCAGCAGAGATCTGGCAGGCCCAGGGAAGGATGGCTACACCTTC.

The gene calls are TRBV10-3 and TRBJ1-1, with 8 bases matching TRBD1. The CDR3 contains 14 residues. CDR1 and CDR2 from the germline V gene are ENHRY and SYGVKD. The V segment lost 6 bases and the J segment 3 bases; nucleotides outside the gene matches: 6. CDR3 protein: CAIRDRAEDTEAFF. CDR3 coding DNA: TGTGCCATCAGGGACAGGGCGGAGGACACTGAAGCTTTCTTT.

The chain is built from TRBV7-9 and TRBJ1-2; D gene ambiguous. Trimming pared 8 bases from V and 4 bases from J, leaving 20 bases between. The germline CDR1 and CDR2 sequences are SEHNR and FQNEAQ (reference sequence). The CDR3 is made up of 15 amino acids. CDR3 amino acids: CASALEGGNSYGYTF. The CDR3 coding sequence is TGTGCCAGCGCATTAGAGGGAGGGAATTCCTATGGCTACACCTTC. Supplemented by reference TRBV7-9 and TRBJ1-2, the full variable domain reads DTGVSQNPRHKITKRGQNVTFRCDPISEHNRLYWYRQTLGQGPEFLTYFQNEAQLEKSRLLSDRFSAERPKGSFSTLEIQRTEQGDSAMYLCASALEGGNSYGYTFGSGTRLTVV.

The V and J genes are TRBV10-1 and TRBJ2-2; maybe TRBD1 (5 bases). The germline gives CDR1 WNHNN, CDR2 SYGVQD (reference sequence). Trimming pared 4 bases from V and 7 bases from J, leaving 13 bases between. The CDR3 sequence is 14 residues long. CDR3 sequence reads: CASSGRAYGGELFF. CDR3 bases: TGCGCCAGCAGTGGCAGGGCATATGGCGGGGAGCTGTTTTTT.

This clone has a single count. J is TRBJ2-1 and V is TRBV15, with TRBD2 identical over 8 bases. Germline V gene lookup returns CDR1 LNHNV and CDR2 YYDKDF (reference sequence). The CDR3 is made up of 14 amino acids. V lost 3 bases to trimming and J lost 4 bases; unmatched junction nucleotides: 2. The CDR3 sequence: CATSRTSAYNEQFF. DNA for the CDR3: TGTGCCACCAGCAGGACTAGCGCTTACAATGAGCAGTTCTTC.

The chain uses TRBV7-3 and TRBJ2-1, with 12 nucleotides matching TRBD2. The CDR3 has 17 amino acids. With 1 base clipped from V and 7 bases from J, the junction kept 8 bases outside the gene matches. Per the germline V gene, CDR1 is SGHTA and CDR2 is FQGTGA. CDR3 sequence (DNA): TGTGCCAGCAGCTTAATAGCTGGGCTAGCGGGAGGGAATGAGCAGTTCTTC. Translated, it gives CASSLIAGLAGGNEQFF.

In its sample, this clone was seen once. The CDR3 nucleotides are TGTGCCAGCATCCCCCCGGGGGGGGGCAGTTCACCCCTCCACTTT. This encodes CASIPPGGGSSPLHF. The V call is TRBV6-1, the J call TRBJ1-6, with D perhaps TRBD1 (6 bases). V shed 7 bases and J shed 9 bases, with 19 bases lying between them. Germline loops: CDR1 MNHNS, CDR2 SASEGT. The CDR3 has 15 amino acids.

CDR3 amino acids: CASSENTYEQYF. The CDR3 DNA reads TGCGCCAGCAGTGAGAACACCTACGAGCAGTACTTC. V and J are TRBV10-1 and TRBJ2-7; D ambiguous. The CDR3 runs 12 residues. V gave up 2 bases and J gave up 2 bases, with 4 bases separating them. Germline-derived CDR1 and CDR2 are WNHNN and SYGVQD (reference sequence).

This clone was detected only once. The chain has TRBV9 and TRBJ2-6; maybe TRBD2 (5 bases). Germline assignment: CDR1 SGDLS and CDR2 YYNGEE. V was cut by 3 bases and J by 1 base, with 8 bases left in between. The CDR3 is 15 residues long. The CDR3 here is CASSASGSGANVLTF. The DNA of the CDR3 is TGTGCCAGCAGCGCCAGCGGTTCTGGGGCCAACGTCCTGACTTTC.